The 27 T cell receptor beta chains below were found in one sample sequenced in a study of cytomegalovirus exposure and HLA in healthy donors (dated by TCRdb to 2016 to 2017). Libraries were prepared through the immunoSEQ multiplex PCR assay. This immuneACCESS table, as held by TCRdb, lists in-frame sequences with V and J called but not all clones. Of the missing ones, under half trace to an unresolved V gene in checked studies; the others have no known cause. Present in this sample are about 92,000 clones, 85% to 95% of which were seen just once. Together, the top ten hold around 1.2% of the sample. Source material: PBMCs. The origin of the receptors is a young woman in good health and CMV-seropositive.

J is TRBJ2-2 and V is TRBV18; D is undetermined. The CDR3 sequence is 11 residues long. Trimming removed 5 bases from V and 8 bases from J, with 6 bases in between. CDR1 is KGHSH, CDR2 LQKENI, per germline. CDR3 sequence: CASSIYGELFF. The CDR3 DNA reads TGTGCCAGCTCAATATATGGGGAGCTGTTTTTT.

In nucleotides, the CDR3 is TGTGCCAGCAGTCCACAGGGGCTGGGGACTGAAGCTTTCTTT. It is translated as CASSPQGLGTEAFF. The V and J genes are TRBV27 and TRBJ1-1; 7 bases are a match to TRBD1. V shed 5 bases and J 5 bases; nucleotides not matched to a gene: 8. CDR1 is MNHEY, CDR2 SMNVEV, per germline (reference sequence). The CDR3 totals 14 residues.

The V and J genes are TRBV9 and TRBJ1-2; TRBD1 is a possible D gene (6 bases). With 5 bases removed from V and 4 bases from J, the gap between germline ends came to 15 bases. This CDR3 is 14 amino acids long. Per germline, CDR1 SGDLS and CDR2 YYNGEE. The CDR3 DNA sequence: TGTGCCAGCAGGGGGAGGGGGTCCCTCTATGGCTACACCTTC. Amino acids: CASRGRGSLYGYTF.

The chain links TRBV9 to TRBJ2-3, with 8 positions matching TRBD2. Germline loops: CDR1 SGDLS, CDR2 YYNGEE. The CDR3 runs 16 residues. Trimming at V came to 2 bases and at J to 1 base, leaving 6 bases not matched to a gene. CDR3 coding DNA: TGTGCCAGCAGCGTTTACAGCGGGAGAGGCACAGATACGCAGTATTTT. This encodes CASSVYSGRGTDTQYF.

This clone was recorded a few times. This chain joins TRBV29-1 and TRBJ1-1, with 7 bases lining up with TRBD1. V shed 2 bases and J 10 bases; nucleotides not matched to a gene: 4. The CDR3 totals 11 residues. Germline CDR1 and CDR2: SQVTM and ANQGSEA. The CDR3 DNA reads TGCAGCGTTGAAAGAGGGGGCTCAGCTTTCTTT. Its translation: CSVERGGSAFF.

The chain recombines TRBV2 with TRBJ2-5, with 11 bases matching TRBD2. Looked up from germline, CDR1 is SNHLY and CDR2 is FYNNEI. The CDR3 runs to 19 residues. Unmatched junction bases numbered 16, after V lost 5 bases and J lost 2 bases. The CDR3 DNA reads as TGTGCCAGCAGTAGGACCTGGGAACTAGCGGGAGTAGGACAAGAGACCCAGTACTTC. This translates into CASSRTWELAGVGQETQYF.

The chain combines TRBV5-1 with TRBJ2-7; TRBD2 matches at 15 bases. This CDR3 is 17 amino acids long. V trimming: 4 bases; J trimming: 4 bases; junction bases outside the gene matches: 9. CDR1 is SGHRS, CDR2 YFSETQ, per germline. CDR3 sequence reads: CASSPTGTSGRSYEQYF. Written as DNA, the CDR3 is TGCGCCAGCAGCCCGACCGGGACTAGCGGGAGGTCGTACGAGCAGTACTTC.

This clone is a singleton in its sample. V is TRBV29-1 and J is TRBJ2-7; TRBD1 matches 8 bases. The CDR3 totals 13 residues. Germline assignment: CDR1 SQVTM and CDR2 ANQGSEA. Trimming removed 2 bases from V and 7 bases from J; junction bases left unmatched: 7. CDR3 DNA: TGCAGCGTTGAAAGCCAGGGGGCGCCTGAGCAGTACTTC. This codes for CSVESQGAPEQYF.

The CDR3 sequence: CASSQVGHYEQYF. CDR3 DNA: TGTGCCAGCAGCCAAGTAGGACACTACGAGCAGTACTTC. The J gene is TRBJ2-7, the V gene TRBV7-2; the D gene is possibly TRBD1 (5 bases). Trimming pared 5 bases from V and 3 bases from J, leaving 11 bases between. This CDR3 has 13 residues. From germline, CDR1 is SGHTA and CDR2 FQGNSA.

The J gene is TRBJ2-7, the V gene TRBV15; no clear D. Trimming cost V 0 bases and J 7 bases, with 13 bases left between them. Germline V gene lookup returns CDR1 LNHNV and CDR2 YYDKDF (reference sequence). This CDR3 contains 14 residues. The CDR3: CATSRDSIALEQYF. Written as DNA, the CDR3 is TGTGCCACCAGCAGAGATTCCATAGCATTGGAGCAGTACTTC.

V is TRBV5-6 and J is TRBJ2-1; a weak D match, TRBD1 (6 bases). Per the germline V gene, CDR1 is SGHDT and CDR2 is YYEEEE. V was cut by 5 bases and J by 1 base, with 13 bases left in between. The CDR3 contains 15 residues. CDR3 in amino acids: CASRGTGSSYNEQFF. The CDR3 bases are TGTGCCAGCAGGGGTACAGGGTCTTCCTACAATGAGCAGTTCTTC.

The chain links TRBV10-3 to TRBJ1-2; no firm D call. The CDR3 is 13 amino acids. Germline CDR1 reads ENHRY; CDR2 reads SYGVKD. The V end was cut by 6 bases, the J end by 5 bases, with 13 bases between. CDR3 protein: CAIRDGGTYGYTF. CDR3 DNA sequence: TGTGCCATCAGGGACGGAGGAACATATGGCTACACCTTC.

The CDR3 reads CASSQGGLALAKNIQYF. In nucleotides, the CDR3 is TGTGCCAGCAGCCAAGGGGGACTAGCCCTAGCCAAAAACATTCAGTACTTC. V and J are TRBV14 and TRBJ2-4, with 9 nucleotides matching TRBD2. V was clipped by 1 base and J by 0 bases; unmatched bases: 4. The germline V gene encodes CDR1 SGHDN and CDR2 FVKESK. The CDR3 consists of 17 residues.

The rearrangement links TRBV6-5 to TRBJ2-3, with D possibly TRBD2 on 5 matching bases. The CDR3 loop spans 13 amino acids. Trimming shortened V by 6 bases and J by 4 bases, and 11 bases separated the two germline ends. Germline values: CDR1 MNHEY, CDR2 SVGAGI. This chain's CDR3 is CASRLLGADTQYF. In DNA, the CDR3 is TGTGCCAGCAGACTACTAGGAGCAGATACGCAGTATTTT.

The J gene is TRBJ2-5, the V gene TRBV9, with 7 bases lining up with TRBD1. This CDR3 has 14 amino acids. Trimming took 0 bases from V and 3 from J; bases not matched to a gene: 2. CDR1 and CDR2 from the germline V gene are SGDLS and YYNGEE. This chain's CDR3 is CASSVAGTEETQYF. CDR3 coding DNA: TGTGCCAGCAGCGTAGCGGGGACAGAAGAGACCCAGTACTTC. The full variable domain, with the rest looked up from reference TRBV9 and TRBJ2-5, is DSGVTQTPKHLITATGQRVTLRCSPRSGDLSVYWYQQSLDQGLQFLIQYYNGEERAKGNILERFSAQQFPDLHSELNLSSLELGDSALYFCASSVAGTEETQYFGPGTRLLVL.

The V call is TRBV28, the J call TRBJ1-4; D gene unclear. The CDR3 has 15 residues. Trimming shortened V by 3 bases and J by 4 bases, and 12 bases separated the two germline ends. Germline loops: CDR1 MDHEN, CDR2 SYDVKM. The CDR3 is CASSFGGELNEKLFF. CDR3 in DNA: TGTGCCAGCAGTTTTGGCGGGGAACTTAATGAAAAACTGTTTTTT.

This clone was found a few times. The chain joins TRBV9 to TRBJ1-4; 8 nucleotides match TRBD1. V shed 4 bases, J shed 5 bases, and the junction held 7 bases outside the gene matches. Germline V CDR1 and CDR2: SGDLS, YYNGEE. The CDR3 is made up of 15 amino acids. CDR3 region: CASSPWDRQNEKLFF. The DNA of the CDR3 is TGTGCCAGCAGCCCTTGGGACAGGCAAAATGAAAAACTGTTTTTT.

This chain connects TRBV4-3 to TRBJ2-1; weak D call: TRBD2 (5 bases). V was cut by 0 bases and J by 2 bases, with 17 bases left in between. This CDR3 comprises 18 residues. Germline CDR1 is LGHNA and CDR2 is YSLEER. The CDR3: CASSQEPIGTSPYNEQFF. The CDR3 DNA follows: TGCGCCAGCAGCCAAGAGCCCATAGGAACTAGTCCCTACAATGAGCAGTTCTTC.

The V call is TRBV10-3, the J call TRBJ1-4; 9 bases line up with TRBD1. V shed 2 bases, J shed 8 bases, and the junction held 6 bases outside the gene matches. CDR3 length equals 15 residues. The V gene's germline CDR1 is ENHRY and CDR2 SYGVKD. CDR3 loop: CAISETTGGDEKLFF. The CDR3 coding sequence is TGTGCCATCAGTGAGACGACAGGGGGTGACGAAAAACTGTTTTTT.

CDR3 sequence reads: CASSTTRGGTQYF. The DNA of the CDR3 is TGTGCCAGCAGCACGACCCGGGGAGGTACGCAGTATTTT. The gene calls are TRBV27 and TRBJ2-3; tentatively, D is TRBD2 (6 bases). Germline V gene lookup returns CDR1 MNHEY and CDR2 SMNVEV (reference sequence). The V and J ends lost 6 bases and 8 bases respectively, with 15 bases between them. This CDR3 comprises 13 residues.

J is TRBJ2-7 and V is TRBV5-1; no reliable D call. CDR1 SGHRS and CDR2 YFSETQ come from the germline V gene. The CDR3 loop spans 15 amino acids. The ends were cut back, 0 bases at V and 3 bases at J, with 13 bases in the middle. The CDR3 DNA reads TGCGCCAGCAGCTTGGCCACCGGGTCCATCTACGAGCAGTACTTC. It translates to CASSLATGSIYEQYF. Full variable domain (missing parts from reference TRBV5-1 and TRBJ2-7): KAGVTQTPRYLIKTRGQQVTLSCSPISGHRSVSWYQQTPGQGLQFLFEYFSETQRNKGNFPGRFSGRQFSNSRSEMNVSTLELGDSALYLCASSLATGSIYEQYFGPGTRLTVT.

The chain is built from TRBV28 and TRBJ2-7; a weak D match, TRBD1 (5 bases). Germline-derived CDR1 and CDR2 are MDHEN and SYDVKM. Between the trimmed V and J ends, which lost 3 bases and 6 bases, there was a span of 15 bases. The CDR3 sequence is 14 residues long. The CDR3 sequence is CASSFVGELGEQYF. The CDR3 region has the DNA TGTGCCAGCAGTTTTGTAGGGGAATTGGGCGAGCAGTACTTC.

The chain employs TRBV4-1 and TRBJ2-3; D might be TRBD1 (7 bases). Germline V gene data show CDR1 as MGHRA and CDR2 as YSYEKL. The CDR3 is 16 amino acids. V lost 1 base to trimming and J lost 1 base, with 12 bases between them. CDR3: CASSQGRGTGTDTQYF. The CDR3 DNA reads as TGCGCCAGCAGCCAAGGGCGCGGGACAGGCACAGATACGCAGTATTTT.

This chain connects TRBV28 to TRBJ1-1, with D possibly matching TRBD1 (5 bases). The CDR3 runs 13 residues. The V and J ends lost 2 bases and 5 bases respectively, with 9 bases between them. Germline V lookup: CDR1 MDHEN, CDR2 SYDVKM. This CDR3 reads CASSLRGGTEAFF. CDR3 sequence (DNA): TGTGCCAGCAGTTTACGGGGGGGAACTGAAGCTTTCTTT.

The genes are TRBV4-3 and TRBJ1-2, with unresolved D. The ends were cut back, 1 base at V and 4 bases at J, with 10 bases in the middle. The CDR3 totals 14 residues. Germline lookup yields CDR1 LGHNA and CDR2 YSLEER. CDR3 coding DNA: TGCGCCAGCAGCCAAGGAGGCTCAGCCTATGGCTACACCTTC. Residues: CASSQGGSAYGYTF.

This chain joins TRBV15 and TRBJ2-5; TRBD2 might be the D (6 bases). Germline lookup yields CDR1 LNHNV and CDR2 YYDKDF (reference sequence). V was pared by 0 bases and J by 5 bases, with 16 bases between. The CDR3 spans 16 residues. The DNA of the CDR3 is TGTGCCACCAGCAGAGATCTTCCTAGCGTGGCGGAGACCCAGTACTTC. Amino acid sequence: CATSRDLPSVAETQYF.

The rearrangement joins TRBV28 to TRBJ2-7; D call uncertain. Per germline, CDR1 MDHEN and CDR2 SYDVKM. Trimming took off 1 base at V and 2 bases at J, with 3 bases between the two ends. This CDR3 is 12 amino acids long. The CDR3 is CASSLSTYEQYF. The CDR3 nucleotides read TGTGCCAGCAGTTTATCTACCTACGAGCAGTACTTC. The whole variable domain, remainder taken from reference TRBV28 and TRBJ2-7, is DVKVTQSSRYLVKRTGEKVFLECVQDMDHENMFWYRQDPGLGLRLIYFSYDVKMKEKGDIPEGYSVSREKKERFSLILESASTNQTSMYLCASSLSTYEQYFGPGTRLTVT.